This entry is about one T cell receptor beta chain. Its antigen is not known. The data were obtained in a study of cytomegalovirus exposure and HLA in healthy donors. Study information: Around 80 million unique TCR sequences came from HLA-typed donors in an early release.

Trimming removed 4 bases from V and 6 bases from J, with 16 bases in between. The CDR3 is 14 amino acids. The germline V gene encodes CDR1 SGHDT and CDR2 YYEEEE. Notes on the study in general: The productive fraction for most TCR beta V segments was about 87% or about 30% in an earlier analysis. In a later analysis, at a false discovery rate of 0.05, roughly 18,000 TCR beta sequences were associated with HLA alleles.

The study ran its PCR with 60 Vbeta and 13 Jbeta primers. Data came from immunoSEQ multiplex PCR; TCRdb stores just in-frame clones and leaves some out. The sample holds fewer than 200,000 clones, more than 80% seen once. Healthy bone marrow donors supplied every sample. The specimen sequenced was PBMCs. The TCR sequence derives from a woman under 30 in good health and CMV-seronegative. The rearrangement uses TRBV5-6 and TRBJ1-1, with D unresolved. The CDR3: CASSTRSRRSEAFF. CDR3 DNA: TGTGCCAGCAGCACGCGGTCTCGGAGGTCTGAAGCTTTCTTT.